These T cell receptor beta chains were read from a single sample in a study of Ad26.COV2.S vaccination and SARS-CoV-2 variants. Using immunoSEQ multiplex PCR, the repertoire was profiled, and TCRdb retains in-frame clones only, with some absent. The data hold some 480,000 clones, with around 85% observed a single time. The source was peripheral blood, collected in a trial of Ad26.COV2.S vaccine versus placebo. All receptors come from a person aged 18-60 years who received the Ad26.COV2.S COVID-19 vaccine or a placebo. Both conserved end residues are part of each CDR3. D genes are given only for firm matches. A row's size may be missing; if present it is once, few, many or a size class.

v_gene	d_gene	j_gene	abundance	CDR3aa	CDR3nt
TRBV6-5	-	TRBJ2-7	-	CASTTGGFAYEQYF	TGTGCCAGCACCACCGGAGGCTTCGCCTACGAGCAGTACTTC
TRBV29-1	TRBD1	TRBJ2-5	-	CSVLRGQGETQYF	TGCAGCGTGCTAAGGGGGCAGGGAGAGACCCAGTACTTC
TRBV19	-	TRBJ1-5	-	CASSLFLGQGGQPQHF	TGTGCCAGTAGTTTATTCCTCGGGCAGGGTGGCCAGCCCCAGCATTTT
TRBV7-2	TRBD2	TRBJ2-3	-	CASSLNSAGGGNTQYF	TGTGCCAGCAGCTTAAACTCGGCGGGAGGCGGAAATACGCAGTATTTT
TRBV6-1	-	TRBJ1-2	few	CASSDNAGGGYTF	TGTGCCAGCAGTGATAACGCGGGAGGTGGCTACACCTTC
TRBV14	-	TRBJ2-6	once	CASSPLGANVLTF	TGTGCCAGCAGCCCTCTGGGGGCCAACGTCCTGACTTTC
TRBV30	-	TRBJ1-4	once	CAWSPTRDYNEKLFF	TGTGCCTGGAGTCCAACGAGAGACTATAATGAAAAACTGTTTTTT
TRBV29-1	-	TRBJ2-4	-	CSVATLAKNIQYF	TGCAGCGTTGCGACCCTAGCCAAAAACATTCAGTACTTC
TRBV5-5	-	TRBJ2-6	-	CASSLLTGANVLTF	TGTGCCAGCAGCTTGCTTACTGGGGCCAACGTCCTGACTTTC
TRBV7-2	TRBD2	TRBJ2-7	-	CASSPSGSSYEQYF	TGTGCCAGCAGCCCTAGCGGTAGCTCCTACGAGCAGTACTTC
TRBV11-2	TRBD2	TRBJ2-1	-	CASSLGGGRGHEQFF	TGTGCCAGCAGCTTAGGTGGGGGGAGGGGCCATGAGCAGTTCTTC
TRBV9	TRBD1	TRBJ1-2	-	CASSSRDRGPGGYTF	TGTGCCAGCAGCTCCCGGGACAGGGGGCCGGGTGGCTACACCTTC
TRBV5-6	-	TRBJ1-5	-	CASSLYGSNQPQHF	TGTGCCAGCAGCTTATATGGGAGCAATCAGCCCCAGCATTTT
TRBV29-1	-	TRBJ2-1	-	CSVEKGTEGEFF	TGCAGCGTTGAGAAGGGGACCGAGGGAGAGTTCTTC
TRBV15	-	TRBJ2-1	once	CATSRPSAIRSSYNEQFF	TGTGCCACCAGCAGACCTAGCGCGATAAGGAGCTCCTACAATGAGCAGTTCTTC
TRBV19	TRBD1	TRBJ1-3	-	CATTRGPSSSGNTIYF	TGTGCCACTACTAGGGGGCCAAGTTCCTCTGGAAACACCATATATTTT
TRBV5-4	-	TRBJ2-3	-	CASSLQGDTQYF	TGTGCCAGCAGCTTGCAGGGAGATACGCAGTATTTT
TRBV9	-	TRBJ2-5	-	CASSPHGVGQETQYF	TGTGCCAGCAGCCCCCACGGCGTAGGGCAAGAGACCCAGTACTTC
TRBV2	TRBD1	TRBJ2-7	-	CASRPGQGYEQYF	TGTGCCAGCAGACCGGGACAGGGTTACGAGCAGTACTTC
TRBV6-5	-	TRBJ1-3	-	CASSSGGSAGNTIYF	TGTGCCAGCAGCTCCGGAGGCTCGGCTGGAAACACCATATATTTT
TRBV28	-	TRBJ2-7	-	CASSPSGPTRTYEQYF	TGTGCCAGCAGTCCATCGGGGCCGACTCGAACCTACGAGCAGTACTTC
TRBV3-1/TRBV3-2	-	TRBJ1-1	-	CASSQPGGLEAFF	TGTGCCAGCAGCCAGCCCGGTGGACTTGAAGCTTTCTTT
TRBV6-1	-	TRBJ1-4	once	CASIWTAGGEKLFF	TGTGCCAGCATTTGGACAGCCGGAGGTGAAAAACTGTTTTTT
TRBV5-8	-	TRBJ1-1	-	CASSIQGWLLNTEAFF	TGTGCCAGCAGCATACAAGGATGGCTCCTTAACACTGAAGCTTTCTTT
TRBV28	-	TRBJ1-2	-	CASSLLTSSNYGYTF	TGTGCCAGCAGTTTATTAACCAGTTCTAACTATGGCTACACCTTC
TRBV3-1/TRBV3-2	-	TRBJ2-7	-	CASSQGRGTGVEQYF	TGTGCCAGCAGCCAGGGGCGCGGGACGGGAGTCGAGCAGTACTTC
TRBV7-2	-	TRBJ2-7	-	CASSTVGPLEQYF	TGTGCCAGCAGCACTGTCGGCCCGCTCGAGCAGTACTTC
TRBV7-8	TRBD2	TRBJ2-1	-	CASSPYLAGGFSSYNEQFF	TGTGCCAGCAGCCCTTATCTGGCGGGGGGTTTTAGCTCCTACAATGAGCAGTTCTTC
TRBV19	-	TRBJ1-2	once	CASSIGNNNYGYTF	TGTGCCAGTAGTATAGGGAACAATAACTATGGCTACACCTTC
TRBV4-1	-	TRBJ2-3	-	CASSQDRQGARRDTQYF	TGCGCCAGCAGCCAAGATCGGCAGGGCGCCCGTAGGGATACGCAGTATTTT
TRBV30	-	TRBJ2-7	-	CAWSVRYEQYF	TGTGCCTGGAGCGTACGGTACGAGCAGTACTTC
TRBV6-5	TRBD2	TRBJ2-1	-	CASSSSGSSYNEQFF	TGTGCCAGCAGCTCTAGCGGGAGTTCCTACAATGAGCAGTTCTTC
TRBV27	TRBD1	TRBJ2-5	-	CASSLSRTGQETQYF	TGTGCCAGCAGTTTATCCCGGACAGGACAAGAGACCCAGTACTTC
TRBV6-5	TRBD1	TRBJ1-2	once	CASSYPGQGGEGYTF	TGTGCCAGCAGTTACCCGGGACAGGGCGGTGAAGGCTACACCTTC
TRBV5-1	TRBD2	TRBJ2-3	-	CASSLTSGRTDTQYF	TGCGCCAGCAGCTTGACTAGCGGGAGAACAGATACGCAGTATTTT
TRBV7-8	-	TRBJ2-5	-	CASSPLGEVEETQYF	TGTGCCAGCAGCCCCCTCGGGGAGGTGGAAGAGACCCAGTACTTC
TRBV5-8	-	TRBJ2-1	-	CASSPGVSYNEQFF	TGTGCCAGCAGCCCGGGAGTATCCTACAATGAGCAGTTCTTC
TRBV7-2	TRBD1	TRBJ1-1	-	CASSLVGQGGLRAFF	TGTGCCAGCAGCTTAGTAGGACAGGGCGGATTGAGAGCTTTCTTT
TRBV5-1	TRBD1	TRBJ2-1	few	CASSLGQGYYNEQFF	TGCGCCAGCAGCTTGGGACAGGGGTACTACAATGAGCAGTTCTTC
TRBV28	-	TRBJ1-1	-	CASSYGQFFAFF	TGTGCCAGCAGTTACGGACAGTTCTTTGCTTTCTTT
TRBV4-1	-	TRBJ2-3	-	CASSLGRGGDTQYF	TGCGCCAGCAGCCTCGGGAGAGGTGGTGATACGCAGTATTTT